A selection of T cell receptor beta chains follows, all from one sample in a study of cytomegalovirus exposure and HLA in healthy donors. TCRdb's copy holds only in-frame clones and misses some; the assay was immunoSEQ multiplex PCR. The table records over 200,000 clones, 70% to 85% of them present only once. Material: PBMCs. These receptors were collected from a woman aged 40-49 years in good health and CMV-seronegative. The CDR3 runs from the conserved cysteine through the conserved F or W.

j_gene	v_gene	CDR3aa
TRBJ1-5	TRBV10-3	CAISNGGPQHF
TRBJ1-5	TRBV7-8	CASSADRNQPQHF
TRBJ2-3	TRBV6-1	CASKPRGGQTDTQYF
TRBJ1-3	TRBV9	CASSVGLGQSKSSGNTIYF
TRBJ2-7	TRBV7-9	CASSLGQYYEQYF
TRBJ2-7	TRBV27	CASSPGQPPSEQYF
TRBJ1-5	TRBV6-6	CASRTGGNQPQHF
TRBJ2-7	TRBV27	CASSLTSNYEQYF
TRBJ2-5	TRBV7-2	CASRPTGGQETQYF
TRBJ2-7	TRBV11-3	CASSLGQGAYEQYF
TRBJ1-2	TRBV30	CAMLRTGAGYTF
TRBJ1-5	TRBV19	CASSKFGVRQALGNQPQHF
TRBJ1-1	TRBV7-9	CASRPRDRGLMNTEAFF
TRBJ2-7	TRBV29-1	CSVSGTANSYEQYF
TRBJ2-3	TRBV4-1	CASSPSWARTDTQYF
TRBJ2-1	TRBV10-3	CAIRSGLAGPGDEQFF
TRBJ1-1	TRBV7-2	CASSLDRGDAEAFF
TRBJ2-3	TRBV5-8	CASSLGMTETQYF
TRBJ2-1	TRBV7-9	CASSPLAGRGYNEQFF
TRBJ2-5	TRBV7-9	CASSLAGGPGETQYF
TRBJ2-1	TRBV6-5	CASWRGYNEQFF
TRBJ2-2	TRBV10-1	CASSPSSGGGTGELFF
TRBJ1-6	TRBV27	CASSQTDREVWSPLHF
TRBJ2-5	TRBV27	CASRLGRSGGETQYF
NA	TRBV29-1	CSVLSVGGQNEQYF
TRBJ2-2	TRBV5-8	CAGTTGIYPGELFF
TRBJ1-1	TRBV5-4	CASSQGQGRTEAFF
TRBJ2-1	TRBV11-3	CASSRAGTSANNEQFF
TRBJ1-1	TRBV13	CASSRRGGESMNTEAFF
TRBJ1-6	TRBV27	CASRWTGAGSPLHF
TRBJ1-1	TRBV5-4	CASSNRNTEAFF
TRBJ2-1	TRBV25-1	CASSGLAGDYNEQFF
TRBJ1-4	TRBV18	CASSRSTAGEKLFF
TRBJ1-2	TRBV5-6	CASSYRFDGYTF
TRBJ2-2	TRBV7-9	CASSSMAGTNTGELFF
TRBJ2-7	TRBV7-2	CASSPWTGSYEQYF
TRBJ2-3	TRBV9	CASSVALAGGLADTQYF
TRBJ1-5	TRBV9	CASSAGTGDFQPQHF
TRBJ1-6	TRBV5-4	CASSLAGGASPLHF
TRBJ1-4	TRBV6-6	CASSPSLGANEKLFF
TRBJ1-4	TRBV6-5	CASSFVGQGESEKLFF
TRBJ1-1	TRBV15	CATSREGPNTEAFF
TRBJ2-1	TRBV15	CATSSGVAGGLYNEQFF
TRBJ2-1	TRBV2	CASRSRDYNGQFF
TRBJ2-3	TRBV11-3	CASSKNSGGAEYF
TRBJ1-3	TRBV19	CASTRRGGGNTIYF
TRBJ2-5	TRBV6-1	CASSDQVETQYF
TRBJ1-2	TRBV27	CASSFGRTGGYGYTF